Following are 27 T cell receptor beta chains from one sample sequenced in a study of blood T cell repertoires in COVID-19. Sequenced by immunoSEQ multiplex PCR; TCRdb stores in-frame clones only, minus some. The table includes about 170,000 clones, more than 75% detected once. Material: peripheral blood. All receptors come from a man in his sixties or seventies with acute or convalescent COVID-19.

The chain joins TRBV9 to TRBJ2-5, with D possibly TRBD1 on 7 matching bases. The CDR3 has 15 amino acids. Trimming took off 4 bases at V and 4 bases at J, with 17 bases between the two ends. The germline gives CDR1 SGDLS, CDR2 YYNGEE. The CDR3 DNA is TGTGCCAGCAGCCTCCGGCAGGGGGGATTAGAGACCCAGTACTTC. This gives the protein CASSLRQGGLETQYF.

V usage is TRBV6-5 and J usage is TRBJ2-5; a possible D gene is TRBD1 (6 bases). The CDR3 consists of 13 residues. Germline CDR1 is MNHEY and CDR2 is SVGAGI. V gave up 6 bases and J gave up 5 bases, with 13 bases separating them. Written as DNA, the CDR3 is TGTGCCAGCAGACCCCCAGGGGTGGAGACCCAGTACTTC. Amino acid sequence: CASRPPGVETQYF.

This clone was picked up one time. As DNA, the CDR3 is TGTGCCAGCAGGGGTGCGGGACAGGGGTATGAGCAGTTCTTC. Translation: CASRGAGQGYEQFF. This chain joins TRBV6-5 and TRBJ2-1; 10 bases line up with TRBD1. With V trimmed by 6 bases and J by 8 bases, 7 bases remained unmatched. From germline, CDR1 is MNHEY and CDR2 SVGAGI. The CDR3 is 14 amino acids.

As to this clone: This specimen includes other DNA sequences encoding the same CDR3. The J gene is TRBJ2-3, the V gene TRBV7-9, with 10 bases that match TRBD2. The CDR3 length is 14 residues. V shed 1 base, J shed 5 bases, and the junction held 0 bases outside the gene matches. Per the germline V gene, CDR1 is SEHNR and CDR2 is FQNEAQ (reference sequence). The chain's CDR3 is CASSLGTSGDTQYF. DNA of the CDR3: TGTGCCAGCAGCTTAGGGACTAGCGGAGATACGCAGTATTTT.

The V gene is TRBV4-1, the J gene TRBJ2-3, with D possibly matching TRBD2 (7 bases). The CDR3 loop spans 18 amino acids. V lost 3 bases and J lost 3, with 22 bases in between. Germline V gene lookup returns CDR1 MGHRA and CDR2 YSYEKL. The CDR3 DNA reads TGCGCCAGCAGCCAGAAGGGGGGGGGTTCCGGGCCAACAGATACGCAGTATTTT. Translation: CASSQKGGGSGPTDTQYF.

The chain has TRBV3-1 (or the pseudogene TRBV3-2) and TRBJ1-5; 7 bases map to TRBD1. The CDR3 runs 16 residues. V was clipped by 4 bases and J by 3 bases; unmatched bases: 9. Germline values: CDR1 LGHDT, CDR2 YNNKEL (reference sequence). In DNA, the CDR3 is TGTGCCAGCAGCCCCGGGACACAGGGGACCAATCAGCCCCAGCATTTT. It yields the protein CASSPGTQGTNQPQHF.

This clone was detected only a few times. The chain combines TRBV5-1 with TRBJ2-7, with 11 bases lining up with TRBD1. Germline-derived CDR1 and CDR2 are SGHRS and YFSETQ. J was trimmed by 6 bases and V by 2 bases; bases with no gene match: 4. The length of the CDR3 is 14 residues. The CDR3 nucleotides read TGCGCCAGCAGCTTCGGACAGGGGGCTGGCGAGCAGTACTTC. This translates into CASSFGQGAGEQYF.

J is TRBJ2-1 and V is TRBV6-5; weak D call: TRBD2 (5 bases). V was cut by 2 bases and J by 5 bases, with 7 bases left in between. CDR3 length: 13 residues. Germline V gene sequence: CDR1 MNHEY, CDR2 SVGAGI. The CDR3 bases are TGTGCCAGCAGTTACCTCGGGGACAATGAGCAGTTCTTC. It is translated as CASSYLGDNEQFF.

V usage is TRBV10-1 and J usage is TRBJ2-1, with 10 bases matching TRBD2. The germline CDR1 and CDR2 sequences are WNHNN and SYGVQD (reference sequence). V trimming: 2 bases; J trimming: 5 bases; junction bases outside the gene matches: 3. The CDR3 contains 15 residues. DNA of the CDR3: TGCGCCAGCAGTGAGAGCGGGAGGGCTGACAATGAGCAGTTCTTC. Translating gives CASSESGRADNEQFF.

The DNA for the CDR3 is TGTGCCAGCAGCTTAGGCGGGGGAACCGAGCAGTACTTC. It is translated as CASSLGGGTEQYF. The chain recombines TRBV7-9 with TRBJ2-7; 7 bases match TRBD2. The CDR3 runs to 13 residues. Germline-derived CDR1 and CDR2 are SEHNR and FQNEAQ (reference sequence). Trimming at V came to 1 base and at J to 6 bases, leaving 3 bases not matched to a gene.

This chain uses TRBV9 with TRBJ2-3, with a weak D call TRBD2 (6 bases). Germline assignment: CDR1 SGDLS and CDR2 YYNGEE. This CDR3 has 15 residues. Trimming left V 0 bases short and J 7 bases short, with 15 bases between. CDR3 coding DNA: TGTGCCAGCAGCGTAGAGGACTACTCGGCCCATACGCAGTATTTT. It specifies CASSVEDYSAHTQYF.

The V call is TRBV7-8, the J call TRBJ2-7; 7 bases are a match to TRBD2. V dropped 6 bases and J dropped 6; count of bases not matched to a gene: 11. Per germline, CDR1 SGHVS and CDR2 FQNEAQ. This CDR3 has 14 amino acids. DNA for the CDR3: TGTGCCAGCAGTCCCTTGGGCGGGAGATCCGAGCAGTACTTC. It codes for CASSPLGGRSEQYF.

As for this clone: A read error may account for a junction end that differs from germline. The CDR3 protein is CASSTGLAGVRVF. CDR3 sequence (DNA): TGTGCCAGCAGTACGGGACTAGCGGGAGTCAGGGTCTTC. The chain employs TRBV6-5 and TRBJ2-1; 14 bases match TRBD2. CDR1 is MNHEY and CDR2 is SVGAGI in the germline V gene. The CDR3 runs to 13 residues.

The V call is TRBV9, the J call TRBJ2-3; 10 bases are a match to TRBD1. The germline CDR1 and CDR2 sequences are SGDLS and YYNGEE. This CDR3 has 15 amino acids. V dropped 3 bases and J dropped 3; count of bases not matched to a gene: 4. The CDR3 here is CASSGGTGETDTQYF. The CDR3 DNA sequence: TGTGCCAGCAGCGGCGGGACAGGGGAGACAGATACGCAGTATTTT.

V and J are TRBV4-1 and TRBJ2-7, with TRBD2 identical over 7 bases. With 2 bases clipped from V and 1 base from J, the junction kept 5 bases outside the gene matches. Germline V gives CDR1 MGHRA, CDR2 YSYEKL. This CDR3 is 15 amino acids long. CDR3 DNA: TGCGCCAGCAGCCAATCTCCGGGACTATCCTACGAGCAGTACTTC. It is translated as CASSQSPGLSYEQYF.

CDR3 sequence reads: CSARTVTEAFF. CDR3 DNA sequence: TGCAGTGCAAGGACAGTCACTGAAGCTTTCTTT. J is TRBJ1-1 and V is TRBV20-1; D may be TRBD1 (6 bases). Germline CDR1 reads DFQATT; CDR2 reads SNEGSKA (reference sequence). With 6 bases removed from V and 4 bases from J, the gap between germline ends came to 9 bases. The CDR3 loop spans 11 amino acids.

V gene TRBV5-1 combines with J gene TRBJ1-3, with TRBD1 matching over 8 bases. Germline assignment: CDR1 SGHRS and CDR2 YFSETQ. This CDR3 region has 15 residues. Germline trimming cut 4 bases from V and 0 bases from J; bases unmatched to any gene: 3. The CDR3 coding sequence is TGCGCCAGCAGCACGACAGGGGCCTCTGGAAACACCATATATTTT. It encodes CASSTTGASGNTIYF.

This clone showed up just a few times. The chain has TRBV7-2 and TRBJ1-2; D might be TRBD1 (6 bases). V was clipped by 6 bases and J by 4 bases, with 12 bases between them. The CDR3 length is 13 residues. Germline lookup yields CDR1 SGHTA and CDR2 FQGNSA. The CDR3: CASSQDRRYGYTF. CDR3 coding DNA: TGTGCCAGCAGTCAAGACAGGCGCTATGGCTACACCTTC.

The rearrangement uses TRBV2 and TRBJ2-5; tentatively, D is TRBD1 (6 bases). CDR3 size: 13 residues. Germline assignment: CDR1 SNHLY and CDR2 FYNNEI. V was shortened by 2 bases and J by 5 bases, with 9 bases between the two germline ends. The CDR3 region has the DNA TGTGCCAGCAGTGAATACAGGGCGGAGACCCAGTACTTC. Its translation: CASSEYRAETQYF. The variable domain in full, with the rest retrieved from reference TRBV2 and TRBJ2-5, is EPEVTQTPSHQVTQMGQEVILRCVPISNHLYFYWYRQILGQKVEFLVSFYNNEISEKSEIFDDQFSVERPDGSNFTLKIRSTKLEDSAMYFCASSEYRAETQYFGPGTRLLVL.

The chain is built from TRBV18 and TRBJ1-4, with D tentatively TRBD1 (5 bases). The V gene's germline CDR1 is KGHSH and CDR2 LQKENI. The CDR3 extends over 15 amino acids. Trimming shortened V by 5 bases and J by 5 bases, and 15 bases separated the two germline ends. The CDR3, as DNA: TGTGCCAGCTCATGGACACGCTCTTCGAATGAAAAACTGTTTTTT. It encodes CASSWTRSSNEKLFF.

As regards this clone: The sample has other DNA sequences that encode this CDR3 too. The chain carries TRBV5-5 and TRBJ2-1; the match to TRBD1 covers 8 bases. This CDR3 has 14 amino acids. CDR1 SGHKS and CDR2 YYEKEE come from the germline V gene (reference sequence). Trimming took 1 base from V and 9 from J; bases not matched to a gene: 6. The DNA for the CDR3 is TGTGCCAGCAGCTTGACGGACAGGGAGGTTGAGCAGTTCTTC. Encoded protein: CASSLTDREVEQFF.

This chain uses TRBV29-1 with TRBJ2-1, with 11 bases fitting TRBD2. The CDR3 covers 15 residues. The ends lost 7 bases at V and 0 bases at J; junction bases unmatched: 5. Per the germline V gene, CDR1 is SQVTM and CDR2 is ANQGSEA. The chain's CDR3 is CSAGTSGSSYNEQFF. The CDR3 DNA is TGCAGCGCCGGGACTAGCGGTAGCTCCTACAATGAGCAGTTCTTC.

This chain joins TRBV5-4 and TRBJ2-5; TRBD1 matches at 8 bases. V shed 3 bases and J 5 bases; nucleotides not matched to a gene: 9. Germline V lookup: CDR1 SGHNT, CDR2 YYREEE (reference sequence). The CDR3 is made up of 15 amino acids. CDR3 residues: CASSSKLTGGETQYF. The DNA for the CDR3 is TGTGCCAGCAGCTCGAAACTTACAGGGGGGGAGACCCAGTACTTC.

This clone turned up a few times. The J gene is TRBJ1-3, the V gene TRBV5-6; a possible D gene is TRBD1 (5 bases). The CDR3 contains 16 residues. Germline V gene data show CDR1 as SGHDT and CDR2 as YYEEEE. Deletions cut 4 bases from V and 0 bases from J, with 14 bases between. CDR3: CASSGRGQSSGNTIYF. Here the CDR3 DNA reads TGTGCCAGCAGCGGGCGGGGCCAAAGCTCTGGAAACACCATATATTTT.

This sequence joins TRBV5-1 and TRBJ2-2, with a weak D call TRBD2 (6 bases). Deletions cut 0 bases from V and 4 bases from J, with 10 bases between. Germline V gives CDR1 SGHRS, CDR2 YFSETQ. The CDR3 runs 15 residues. Written as DNA, the CDR3 is TGCGCCAGCAGCTTGGCCGGGAGCGGCACCGGGGAGCTGTTTTTT. Its protein is CASSLAGSGTGELFF.

The chain has TRBV3-1 (or the pseudogene TRBV3-2) and TRBJ1-1, with D perhaps matching TRBD1 (5 bases). The germline gives CDR1 LGHDT, CDR2 YNNKEL (reference sequence). V lost 0 bases to trimming and J lost 4 bases, with 9 bases between them. The CDR3 length is 14 residues. CDR3 in DNA: TGTGCCAGCAGCCAAGATGTGGGGGGCACTGAAGCTTTCTTT. The encoded protein is CASSQDVGGTEAFF.

This clone was seen a single time. This chain uses TRBV4-1 with TRBJ1-2, with TRBD1 as a possible D gene (5 bases). The CDR3 covers 16 residues. V was pared by 0 bases and J by 3 bases, with 14 bases between. Germline V gene data show CDR1 as MGHRA and CDR2 as YSYEKL. CDR3 loop: CASSQDWEGEDYGYTF. The CDR3 DNA reads TGCGCCAGCAGCCAAGACTGGGAAGGGGAAGACTATGGCTACACCTTC.